This T cell receptor (beta chain) appears in the sequencing data of a study of T cell responses to AZD1222 COVID-19 vaccine. TCRdb's copy holds only in-frame clones and misses some; the assay was immunoSEQ multiplex PCR. The profile covers roughly 140,000 clones, with approximately 85% appearing a single time and about 4% taken by the ten largest. This clone was detected once. In germline, CDR1 is MNHEY, CDR2 SVGAGI. J was trimmed by 6 bases and V by 6 bases; bases with no gene match: 4. This CDR3 contains 14 residues. This clonotype was obtained from an adult in good health. J is TRBJ2-3 and V is TRBV6-5; 12 nucleotides line up with TRBD2. The material sequenced was peripheral blood, taken on day 0 of MenACWY control vaccination. CDR3 in amino acids: CASSLGLAGDTQYF. DNA of the CDR3: TGTGCCAGCAGCCTCGGACTAGCGGGGGATACGCAGTATTTT.